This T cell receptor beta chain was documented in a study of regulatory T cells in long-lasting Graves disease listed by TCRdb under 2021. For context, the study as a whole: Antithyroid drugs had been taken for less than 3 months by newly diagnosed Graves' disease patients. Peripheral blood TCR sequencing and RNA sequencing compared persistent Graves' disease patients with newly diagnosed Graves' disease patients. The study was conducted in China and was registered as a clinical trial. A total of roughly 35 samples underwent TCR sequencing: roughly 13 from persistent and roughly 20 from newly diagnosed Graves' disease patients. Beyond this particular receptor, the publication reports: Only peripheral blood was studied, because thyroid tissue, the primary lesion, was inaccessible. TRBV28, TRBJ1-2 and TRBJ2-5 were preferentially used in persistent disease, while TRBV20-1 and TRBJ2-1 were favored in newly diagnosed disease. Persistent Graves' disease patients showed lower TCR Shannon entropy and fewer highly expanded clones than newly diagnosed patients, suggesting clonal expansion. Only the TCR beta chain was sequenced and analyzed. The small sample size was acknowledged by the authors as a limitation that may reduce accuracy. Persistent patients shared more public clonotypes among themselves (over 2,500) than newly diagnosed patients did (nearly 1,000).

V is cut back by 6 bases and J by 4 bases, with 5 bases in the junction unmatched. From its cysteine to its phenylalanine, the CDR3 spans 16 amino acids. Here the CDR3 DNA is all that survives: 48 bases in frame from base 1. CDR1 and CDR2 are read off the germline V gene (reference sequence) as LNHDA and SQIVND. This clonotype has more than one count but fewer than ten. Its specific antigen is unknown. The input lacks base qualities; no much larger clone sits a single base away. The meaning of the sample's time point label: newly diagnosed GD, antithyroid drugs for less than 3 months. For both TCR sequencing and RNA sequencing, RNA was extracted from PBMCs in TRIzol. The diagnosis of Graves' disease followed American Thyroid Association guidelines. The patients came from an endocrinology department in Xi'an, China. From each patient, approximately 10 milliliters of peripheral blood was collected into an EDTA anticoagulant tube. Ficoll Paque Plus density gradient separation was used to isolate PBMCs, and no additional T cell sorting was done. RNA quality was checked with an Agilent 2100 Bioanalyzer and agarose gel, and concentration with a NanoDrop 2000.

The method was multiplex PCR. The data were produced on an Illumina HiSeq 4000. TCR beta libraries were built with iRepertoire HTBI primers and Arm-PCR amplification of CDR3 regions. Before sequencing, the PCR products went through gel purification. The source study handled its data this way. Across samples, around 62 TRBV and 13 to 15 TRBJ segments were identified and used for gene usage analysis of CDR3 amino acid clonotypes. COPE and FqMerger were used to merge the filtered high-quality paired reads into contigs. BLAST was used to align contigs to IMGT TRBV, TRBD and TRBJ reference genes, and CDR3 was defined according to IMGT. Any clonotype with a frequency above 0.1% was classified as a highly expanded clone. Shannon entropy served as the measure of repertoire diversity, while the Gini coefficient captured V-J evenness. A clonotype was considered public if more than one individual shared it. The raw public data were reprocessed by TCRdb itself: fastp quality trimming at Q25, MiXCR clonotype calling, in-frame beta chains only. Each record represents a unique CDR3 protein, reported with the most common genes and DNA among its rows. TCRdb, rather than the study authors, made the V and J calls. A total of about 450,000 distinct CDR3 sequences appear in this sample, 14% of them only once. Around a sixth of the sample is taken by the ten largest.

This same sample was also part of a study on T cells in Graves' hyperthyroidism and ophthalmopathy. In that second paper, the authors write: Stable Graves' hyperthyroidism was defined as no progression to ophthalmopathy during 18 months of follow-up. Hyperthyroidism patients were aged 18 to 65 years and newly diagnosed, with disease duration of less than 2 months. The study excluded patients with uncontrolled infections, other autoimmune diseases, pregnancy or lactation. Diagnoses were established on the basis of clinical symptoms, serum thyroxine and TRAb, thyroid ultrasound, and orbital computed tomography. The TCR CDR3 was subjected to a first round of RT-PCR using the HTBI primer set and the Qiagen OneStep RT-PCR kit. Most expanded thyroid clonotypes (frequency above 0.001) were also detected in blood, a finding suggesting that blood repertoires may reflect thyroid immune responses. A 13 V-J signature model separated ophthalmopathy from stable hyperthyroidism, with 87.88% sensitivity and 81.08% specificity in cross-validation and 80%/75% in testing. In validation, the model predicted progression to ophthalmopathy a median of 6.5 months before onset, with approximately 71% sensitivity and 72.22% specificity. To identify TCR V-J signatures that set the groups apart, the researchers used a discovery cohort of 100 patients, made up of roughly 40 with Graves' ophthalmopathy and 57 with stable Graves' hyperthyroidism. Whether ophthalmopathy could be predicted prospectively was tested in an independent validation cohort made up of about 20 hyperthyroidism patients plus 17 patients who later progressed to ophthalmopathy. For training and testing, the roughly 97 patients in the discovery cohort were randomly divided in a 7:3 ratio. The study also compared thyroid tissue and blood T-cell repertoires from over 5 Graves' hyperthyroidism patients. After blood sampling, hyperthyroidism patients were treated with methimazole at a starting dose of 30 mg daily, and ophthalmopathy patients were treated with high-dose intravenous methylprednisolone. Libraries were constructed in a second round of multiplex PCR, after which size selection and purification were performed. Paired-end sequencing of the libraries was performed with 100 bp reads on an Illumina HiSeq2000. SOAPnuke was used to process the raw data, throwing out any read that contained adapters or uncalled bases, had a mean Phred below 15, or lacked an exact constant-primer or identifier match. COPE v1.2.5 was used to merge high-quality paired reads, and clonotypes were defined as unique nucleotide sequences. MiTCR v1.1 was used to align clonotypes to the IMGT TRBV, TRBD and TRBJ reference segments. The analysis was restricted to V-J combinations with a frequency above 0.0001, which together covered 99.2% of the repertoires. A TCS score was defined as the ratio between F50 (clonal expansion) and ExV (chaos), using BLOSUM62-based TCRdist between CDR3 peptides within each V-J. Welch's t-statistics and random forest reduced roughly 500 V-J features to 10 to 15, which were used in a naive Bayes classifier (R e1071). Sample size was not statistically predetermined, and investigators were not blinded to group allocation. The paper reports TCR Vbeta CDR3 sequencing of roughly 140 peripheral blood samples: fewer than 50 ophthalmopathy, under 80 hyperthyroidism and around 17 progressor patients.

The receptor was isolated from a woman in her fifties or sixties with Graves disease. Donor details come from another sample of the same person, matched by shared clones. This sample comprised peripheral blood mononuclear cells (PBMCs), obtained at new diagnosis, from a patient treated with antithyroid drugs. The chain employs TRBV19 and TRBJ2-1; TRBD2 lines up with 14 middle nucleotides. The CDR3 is CASSSGTSGSYNEQFF. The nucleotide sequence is TGTGCCAGTAGCTCCGGGACTAGCGGGAGTTACAATGAGCAGTTCTTC.